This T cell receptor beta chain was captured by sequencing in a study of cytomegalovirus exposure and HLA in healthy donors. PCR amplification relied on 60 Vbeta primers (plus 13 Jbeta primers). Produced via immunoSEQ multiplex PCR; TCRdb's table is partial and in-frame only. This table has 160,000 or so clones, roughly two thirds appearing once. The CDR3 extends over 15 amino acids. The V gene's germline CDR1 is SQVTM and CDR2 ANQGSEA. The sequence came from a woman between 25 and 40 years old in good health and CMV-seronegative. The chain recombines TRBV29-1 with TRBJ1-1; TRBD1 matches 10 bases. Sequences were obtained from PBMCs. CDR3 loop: CTIMGQTGGESEAFF. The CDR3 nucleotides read TGCACCATAATGGGGCAGACAGGGGGCGAATCTGAAGCTTTCTTT.